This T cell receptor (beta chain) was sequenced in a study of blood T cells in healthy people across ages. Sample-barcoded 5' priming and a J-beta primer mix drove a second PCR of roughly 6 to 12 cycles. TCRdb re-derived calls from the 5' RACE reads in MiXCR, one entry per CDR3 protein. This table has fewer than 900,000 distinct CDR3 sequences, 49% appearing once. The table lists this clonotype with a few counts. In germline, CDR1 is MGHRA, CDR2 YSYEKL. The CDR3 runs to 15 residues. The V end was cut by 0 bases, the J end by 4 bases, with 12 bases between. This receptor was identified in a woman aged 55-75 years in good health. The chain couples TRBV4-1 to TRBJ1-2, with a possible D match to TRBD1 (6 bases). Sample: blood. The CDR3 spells CASSQDPTGSYGYTF. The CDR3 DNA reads TGCGCCAGCAGCCAAGACCCGACAGGCTCCTATGGCTACACCTTC.